A single sample is the source of the 27 T cell receptor beta chains below, sequenced in a study of blood T cell repertoires in COVID-19. Clones were sequenced by immunoSEQ multiplex PCR, and TCRdb holds only the in-frame ones, with some missing. The table records 100,000 to 150,000 clones, around 87% of them present only once. The sample was peripheral blood. The receptor source for this set is a human donor in a cohort sampled during active COVID-19.

The genes are TRBV10-1 and TRBJ1-5, with TRBD1 matching 11 bases. The CDR3 length is 18 residues. The V gene's germline CDR1 is WNHNN and CDR2 SYGVQD (reference sequence). J gave up 7 bases and V 5 bases, and 16 bases lay outside the gene matches. The CDR3 DNA reads as TGCGCCAGCAGTTTCCAGGACAGGGGGCGCTTCGTAAAACAGCCCCAGCATTTT. Amino acid sequence: CASSFQDRGRFVKQPQHF.

This clone was seen more than once but under ten times. This chain connects TRBV10-3 to TRBJ1-1, with D hard to call. The CDR3 is 12 amino acids. V lost 11 bases and J lost 0, with 10 bases in between. Germline CDR1 reads ENHRY; CDR2 reads SYGVKD. The CDR3 loop reads CAVSTLNTEAFF. The CDR3 coding sequence is TGTGCCGTTTCAACACTGAACACTGAAGCTTTCTTT.

This clone was counted a single time. The chain employs TRBV7-9 and TRBJ2-1, with 8 positions matching TRBD2. Germline CDR1 is SEHNR and CDR2 is FQNEAQ (reference sequence). V was clipped by 3 bases and J by 3 bases; unmatched bases: 13. The CDR3 is 18 residues long. CDR3 residues: CASSFAGGPVWGYNEQFF. The DNA for the CDR3 is TGTGCCAGCAGCTTTGCGGGGGGACCAGTATGGGGCTACAATGAGCAGTTCTTC. Combining the CDR3 with reference TRBV7-9 and TRBJ2-1 gives the whole variable domain DTGVSQNPRHKITKRGQNVTFRCDPISEHNRLYWYRQTLGQGPEFLTYFQNEAQLEKSRLLSDRFSAERPKGSFSTLEIQRTEQGDSAMYLCASSFAGGPVWGYNEQFFGPGTRLTVL.

This chain links TRBV29-1 with TRBJ1-1; 8 positions match TRBD1. The ends lost 6 bases at V and 5 bases at J; junction bases unmatched: 8. Germline V lookup: CDR1 SQVTM, CDR2 ANQGSEA. The CDR3 is 13 amino acids. The CDR3 loop reads CSVTTGVNTEAFF. The CDR3 DNA reads as TGCAGCGTGACGACAGGGGTAAATACTGAAGCTTTCTTT.

V and J are TRBV18 and TRBJ1-1; tentatively, D is TRBD1 (6 bases). The length of the CDR3 is 14 residues. V lost 2 bases and J lost 4, with 11 bases in between. From germline, CDR1 is KGHSH and CDR2 LQKENI. CDR3 coding DNA: TGTGCCAGCTCACCAGGGACATCTACCACTGAAGCTTTCTTT. This gives the protein CASSPGTSTTEAFF. Combining the CDR3 with reference TRBV18 and TRBJ1-1 gives the whole variable domain NAGVMQNPRHLVRRRGQEARLRCSPMKGHSHVYWYRQLPEEGLKFMVYLQKENIIDESGMPKERFSAEFPKEGPSILRIQQVVRGDSAAYFCASSPGTSTTEAFFGQGTRLTVV.

The rearrangement links TRBV29-1 to TRBJ2-7, with TRBD1 matching 8 bases. The CDR3 runs to 17 residues. J gave up 2 bases and V 5 bases, and 17 bases lay outside the gene matches. The germline gives CDR1 SQVTM, CDR2 ANQGSEA. Written as DNA, the CDR3 is TGCAGCGTTAAGGTTGGAGGAAGGACAGGGCTTCCCTACGAGCAGTACTTC. This encodes CSVKVGGRTGLPYEQYF.

The chain employs TRBV6-5 and TRBJ1-2, with 8 bases identical to TRBD1. The CDR3 sequence is 16 residues long. Germline V gene data show CDR1 as MNHEY and CDR2 as SVGAGI. V shed 1 base and J 9 bases; nucleotides not matched to a gene: 13. In nucleotides, the CDR3 is TGTGCCAGCAGTTACTTAAGTGGCCTCAGGGGGCGTAGCTACACCTTC. Amino acid sequence: CASSYLSGLRGRSYTF.

This sequence joins TRBV28 and TRBJ1-2, with D perhaps TRBD1 (5 bases). The CDR3 spans 13 residues. The ends were cut back, 3 bases at V and 4 bases at J, with 9 bases in the middle. From germline, CDR1 is MDHEN and CDR2 SYDVKM. CDR3 sequence (DNA): TGTGCCAGCAGTTTGGCGGGGGTCTATGGCTACACCTTC. Its protein product is CASSLAGVYGYTF.

In its sample, this clone was seen once. The gene calls are TRBV19 and TRBJ1-5; 9 bases fit TRBD1. CDR1 and CDR2 (germline): LNHDA, SQIVND (reference sequence). V shed 5 bases, J shed 7 bases, and the junction held 15 bases outside the gene matches. The CDR3 length is 17 residues. The CDR3 nucleotides read TGTGCCAGTAGTGTCGGGACAGGGAAGTTACGGGGACAGCCCCAGCATTTT. Translating it yields CASSVGTGKLRGQPQHF.

The CDR3 DNA reads as TGTGCCAGCAGGTCTAGCGGGAACACCGGGGAGCTGTTTTTT. Translated, it gives CASRSSGNTGELFF. This chain connects TRBV27 to TRBJ2-2, with 7 bases matching TRBD2. Germline loops: CDR1 MNHEY, CDR2 SMNVEV (reference sequence). This CDR3 comprises 14 residues. J lost 1 base, V lost 6 bases, and 2 bases had no gene match.

This chain connects TRBV5-1 to TRBJ1-1; 7 bases map to TRBD1. J lost 1 base, V lost 1 base, and 4 bases had no gene match. The CDR3 sequence is 15 residues long. The germline CDR1 and CDR2 sequences are SGHRS and YFSETQ. The CDR3 region is CASSLITGENTEAFF. The CDR3, as DNA: TGCGCCAGCAGCTTGATTACAGGGGAGAACACTGAAGCTTTCTTT.

This chain joins TRBV6-5 and TRBJ2-3; D unresolved. This CDR3 has 14 amino acids. Germline-derived CDR1 and CDR2 are MNHEY and SVGAGI. V lost 2 bases and J 0 bases, leaving 6 bases between the germline ends. CDR3 sequence (DNA): TGTGCCAGCAGTTACGCGCTCAGCACAGATACGCAGTATTTT. Translating it yields CASSYALSTDTQYF.

The V call is TRBV19, the J call TRBJ2-1; TRBD2 matches 7 bases. This CDR3 comprises 19 residues. V lost 4 bases, J lost 0 bases, and 15 bases stayed unmatched. Germline values: CDR1 LNHDA, CDR2 SQIVND (reference sequence). DNA of the CDR3: TGTGCCAGTAGTAAGTTCCCTGACTTGGCTAGCGGCTCCTACAATGAGCAGTTCTTC. Translated, it gives CASSKFPDLASGSYNEQFF.

This clone was seen only a few times. Sequence at one end of the junction differs from germline and may be a read error. The chain carries TRBV7-7 and TRBJ2-3; 8 bases align to TRBD2. CDR1 and CDR2 from the germline V gene are SSHAT and FNYEAQ (reference sequence). The CDR3 has 15 amino acids. CDR3 amino acids: CASSLGTRLTDTQYF. The CDR3 DNA sequence: TGTGCTAGCAGCTTAGGGACTAGGCTCACAGATACGCAGTATTTT.

The chain joins TRBV18 to TRBJ1-6; the match to TRBD1 covers 7 bases. The germline V gene encodes CDR1 KGHSH and CDR2 LQKENI. Trimming cost V 2 bases and J 9 bases; bases outside gene matches: 16. The CDR3 totals 18 residues. The CDR3 bases are TGTGCCAGCTCACCAACGACAGGGTCTTTAGTCTCTCGTTCACCCCTCCACTTT. Residues: CASSPTTGSLVSRSPLHF.

The CDR3 region has the DNA TGTGCCAGCAGCAGGGGGACAGGGGACTACAATGAGCAGTTCTTC. Amino acid sequence: CASSRGTGDYNEQFF. The chain carries TRBV11-3 and TRBJ2-1; the match to TRBD1 covers 10 bases. V lost 5 bases and J lost 3; bases outside the gene matches: 4. The CDR3 runs 15 residues. Germline V gives CDR1 SGHNT, CDR2 YENEEA.

The J gene is TRBJ2-2, the V gene TRBV30; the D is unclear. The CDR3 sequence is 20 residues long. Per germline, CDR1 GTSNPN and CDR2 SVGIG (reference sequence). Trimming shortened V by 0 bases and J by 1 base, and 24 bases separated the two germline ends. In nucleotides, the CDR3 is TGTGCCTGGAGTGTACGTAGTAAGTTTATCCGCCATCAGAACACCGGGGAGCTGTTTTTT. Its protein is CAWSVRSKFIRHQNTGELFF.

The chain combines TRBV7-3 with TRBJ2-1, with no clear D. V was trimmed by 1 base and J by 1 base, leaving 5 bases between them. The CDR3 is 14 amino acids. Germline V gives CDR1 SGHTA, CDR2 FQGTGA. CDR3 nucleotides: TGTGCCAGCAGCTTAAGCGGTTCCTACAATGAGCAGTTCTTC. Its translation: CASSLSGSYNEQFF. Looking up the rest from reference TRBV7-3 and TRBJ2-1 gives the full variable domain: GAGVSQTPSNKVTEKGKYVELRCDPISGHTALYWYRQSLGQGPEFLIYFQGTGAADDSGLPNDRFFAVRPEGSVSTLKIQRTERGDSAVYLCASSLSGSYNEQFFGPGTRLTVL.

The table lists this clone with many counts. The V gene is TRBV24-1, the J gene TRBJ1-2; TRBD1 matches at 7 bases. The V segment lost 5 bases and the J segment 4 bases; nucleotides outside the gene matches: 9. The CDR3 has 15 residues. CDR1 and CDR2 (germline): KGHDR, SFDVKD. CDR3 amino acids: CATSGPGQTFYGYTF. For the CDR3, the DNA is TGTGCCACCAGTGGCCCGGGACAGACCTTCTATGGCTACACCTTC.

This chain links TRBV29-1 with TRBJ2-2; weak D call: TRBD2 (6 bases). CDR1 and CDR2 (germline): SQVTM, ANQGSEA. V dropped 4 bases and J dropped 0 bases, with 12 bases sitting between them. The CDR3 consists of 15 residues. The CDR3 coding sequence is TGCAGCGTTGGCGGAGGGGCAGCGAACACCGGGGAGCTGTTTTTT. Residues: CSVGGGAANTGELFF.

The chain carries TRBV19 and TRBJ2-3; D is uncertain. V lost 5 bases and J lost 3, with 15 bases in between. CDR3 length equals 15 residues. Per germline, CDR1 LNHDA and CDR2 SQIVND (reference sequence). CDR3 nucleotides: TGTGCCAGTAGTTACAGCCTCATACGTACAGATACGCAGTATTTT. Encoded protein: CASSYSLIRTDTQYF.

J is TRBJ2-7 and V is TRBV11-1, with TRBD1 identical over 9 bases. Germline loops: CDR1 SGHAT, CDR2 FQDESV (reference sequence). Unmatched junction bases numbered 8, after V lost 4 bases and J lost 4 bases. The CDR3 sequence is 15 residues long. The CDR3 region has the DNA TGTGCCAGCAGCTCTACGGACAGGGGAAGGTACGAGCAGTACTTC. This codes for CASSSTDRGRYEQYF.

This clone was picked up a small number of times. The chain carries TRBV29-1 and TRBJ1-2; the D is unclear. Trimming pared 0 bases from V and 7 bases from J, leaving 12 bases between. The CDR3 loop spans 13 amino acids. Per germline, CDR1 SQVTM and CDR2 ANQGSEA. The CDR3 loop is CSVEERRRGGYTF. The CDR3 DNA is TGCAGCGTTGAAGAGAGGCGTAGAGGTGGCTACACCTTC.

The V call is TRBV14, the J call TRBJ2-7, with 12 nucleotides matching TRBD2. The CDR3 extends over 15 amino acids. Germline CDR1 SGHDN, CDR2 FVKESK. The trim removed 4 bases at V and 4 bases at J, leaving 5 bases unmatched. Written as DNA, the CDR3 is TGTGCCAGCAGCCCGACTAGCGGGGGAAGTTACGAGCAGTACTTC. This gives the protein CASSPTSGGSYEQYF.

The count of this clone is one. The chain links TRBV6-1 to TRBJ2-3; D is unresolved. Germline values: CDR1 MNHNS, CDR2 SASEGT. The CDR3 extends over 15 amino acids. V was pared by 3 bases and J by 2 bases, with 12 bases between. This chain's CDR3 is CASSDYSPSTDTQYF. The CDR3 region has the DNA TGTGCCAGCAGTGATTACTCTCCATCCACAGATACGCAGTATTTT.

The chain is built from TRBV10-2 and TRBJ1-2, with 12 bases fitting TRBD1. Per the germline V gene, CDR1 is WSHSY and CDR2 is SAAADI. J was trimmed by 6 bases and V by 4 bases; bases with no gene match: 9. The CDR3 is 16 amino acids. The CDR3 DNA is TGCGCCAGCAGTGGGAACCAGGGACAGGGGGCGAATGGCTACACCTTC. Its protein product is CASSGNQGQGANGYTF.

This chain joins TRBV27 and TRBJ1-1; D uncertain. Germline CDR1 MNHEY, CDR2 SMNVEV (reference sequence). The CDR3 totals 14 residues. Trimming left V 3 bases short and J 1 base short, with 9 bases between. CDR3 loop: CASSFLGENTEAFF. CDR3 DNA: TGTGCCAGCAGTTTTCTCGGTGAGAACACTGAAGCTTTCTTT.